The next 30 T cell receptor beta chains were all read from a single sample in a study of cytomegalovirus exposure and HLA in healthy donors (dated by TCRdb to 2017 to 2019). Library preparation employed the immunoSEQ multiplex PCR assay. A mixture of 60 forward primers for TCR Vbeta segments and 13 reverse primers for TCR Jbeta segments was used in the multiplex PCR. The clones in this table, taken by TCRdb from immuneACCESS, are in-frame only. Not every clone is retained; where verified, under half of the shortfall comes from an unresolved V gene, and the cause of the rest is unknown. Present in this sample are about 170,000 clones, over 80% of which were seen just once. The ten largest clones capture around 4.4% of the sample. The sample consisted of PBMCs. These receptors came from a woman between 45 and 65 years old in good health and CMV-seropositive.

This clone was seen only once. The CDR3 DNA sequence: TGCGCCAGCAGTGAGCGGGGTGAGCAGTTCTTC. This sequence encodes CASSERGEQFF. The chain recombines TRBV10-2 with TRBJ2-1, with TRBD2 as a possible D gene (5 bases). Per the germline V gene, CDR1 is WSHSY and CDR2 is SAAADI. The CDR3 runs to 11 residues. Trimming cost V 2 bases and J 9 bases, with 5 bases left between them.

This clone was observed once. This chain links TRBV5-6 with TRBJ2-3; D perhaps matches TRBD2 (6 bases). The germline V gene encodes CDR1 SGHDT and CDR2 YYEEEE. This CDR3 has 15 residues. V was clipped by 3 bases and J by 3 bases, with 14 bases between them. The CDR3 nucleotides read TGTGCCAGCAGCTCGCGGGACTCACCTACAGATACGCAGTATTTT. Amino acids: CASSSRDSPTDTQYF.

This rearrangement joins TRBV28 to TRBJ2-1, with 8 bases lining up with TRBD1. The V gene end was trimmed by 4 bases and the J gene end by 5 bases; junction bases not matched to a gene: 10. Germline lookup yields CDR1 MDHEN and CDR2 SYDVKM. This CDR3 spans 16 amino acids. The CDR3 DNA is TGTGCCAGCAGTTCTGCCACGACAGGGGTAAACAATGAGCAGTTCTTC. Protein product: CASSSATTGVNNEQFF.

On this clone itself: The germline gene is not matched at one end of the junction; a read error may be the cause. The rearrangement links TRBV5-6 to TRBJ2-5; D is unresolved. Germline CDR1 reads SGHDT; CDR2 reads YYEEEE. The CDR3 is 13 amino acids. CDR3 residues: CASRFSSEEAQYF. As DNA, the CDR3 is TGTGCCAGCAGGTTCTCCTCAGAAGAGGCCCAGTACTTC.

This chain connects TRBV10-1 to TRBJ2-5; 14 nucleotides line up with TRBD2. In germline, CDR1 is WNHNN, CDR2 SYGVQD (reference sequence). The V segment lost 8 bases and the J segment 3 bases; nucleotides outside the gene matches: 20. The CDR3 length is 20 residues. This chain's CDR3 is CASSGTSGSTPEGGKETQYF. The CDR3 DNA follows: TGCGCCAGCTCAGGGACTAGCGGGAGCACGCCCGAGGGGGGGAAAGAGACCCAGTACTTC.

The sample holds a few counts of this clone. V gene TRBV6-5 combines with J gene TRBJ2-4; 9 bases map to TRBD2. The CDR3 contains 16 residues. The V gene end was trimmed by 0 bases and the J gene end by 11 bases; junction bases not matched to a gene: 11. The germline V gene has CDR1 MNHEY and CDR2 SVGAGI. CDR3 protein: CASSYSAAGGLGVQYF. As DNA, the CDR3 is TGTGCCAGCAGTTACTCGGCAGCGGGGGGACTAGGGGTTCAGTACTTC.

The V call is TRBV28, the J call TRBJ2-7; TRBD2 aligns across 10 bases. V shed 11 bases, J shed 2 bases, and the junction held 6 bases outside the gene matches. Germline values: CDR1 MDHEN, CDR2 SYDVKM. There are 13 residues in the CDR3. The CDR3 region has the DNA TGTGCCTCCGAGACTAGCGGGCCCTACGAGCAGTACTTC. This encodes CASETSGPYEQYF.

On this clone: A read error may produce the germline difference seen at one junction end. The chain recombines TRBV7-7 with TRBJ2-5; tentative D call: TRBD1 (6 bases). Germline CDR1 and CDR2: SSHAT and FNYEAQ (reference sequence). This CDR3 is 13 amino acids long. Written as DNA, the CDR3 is TGTGCTAGCAATATGGCAGGGGAAGAGACCCAGTACTTC. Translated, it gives CASNMAGEETQYF.

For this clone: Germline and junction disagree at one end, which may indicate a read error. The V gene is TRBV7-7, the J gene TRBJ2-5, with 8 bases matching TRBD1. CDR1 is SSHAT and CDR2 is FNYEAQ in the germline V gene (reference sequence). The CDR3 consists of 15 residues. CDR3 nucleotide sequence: TGTGCTAGCAGCATTCTCGGGACAGGACAAGAGACCCAGTACTTC. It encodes CASSILGTGQETQYF.

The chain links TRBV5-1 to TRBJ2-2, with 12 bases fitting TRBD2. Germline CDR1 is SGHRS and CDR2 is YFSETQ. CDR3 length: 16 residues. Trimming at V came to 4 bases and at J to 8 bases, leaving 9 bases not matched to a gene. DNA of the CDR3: TGCGCCAGCAGCCTCACGACTAGCGGGGGCATGGGGGAGCTGTTTTTT. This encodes CASSLTTSGGMGELFF.

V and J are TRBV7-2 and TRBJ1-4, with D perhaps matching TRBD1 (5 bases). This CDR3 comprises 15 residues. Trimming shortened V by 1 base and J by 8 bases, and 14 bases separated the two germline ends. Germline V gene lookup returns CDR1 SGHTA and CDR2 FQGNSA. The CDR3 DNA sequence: TGTGCCAGCAGCTTAGGTGGGGCTGGTGACGAAAAACTGTTTTTT. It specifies CASSLGGAGDEKLFF. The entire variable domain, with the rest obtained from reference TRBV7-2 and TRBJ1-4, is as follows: GAGVSQSPSNKVTEKGKDVELRCDPISGHTALYWYRQSLGQGLEFLIYFQGNSAPDKSGLPSDRFSAERTGGSVSTLTIQRTQQEDSAVYLCASSLGGAGDEKLFFGSGTQLSVL.

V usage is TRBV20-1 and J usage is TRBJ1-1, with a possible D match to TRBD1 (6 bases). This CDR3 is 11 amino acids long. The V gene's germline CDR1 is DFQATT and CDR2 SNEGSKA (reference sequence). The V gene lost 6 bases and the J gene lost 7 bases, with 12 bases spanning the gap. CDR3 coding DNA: TGCAGTGCACGGACAGTGGGTGAAGCTTTCTTT. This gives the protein CSARTVGEAFF.

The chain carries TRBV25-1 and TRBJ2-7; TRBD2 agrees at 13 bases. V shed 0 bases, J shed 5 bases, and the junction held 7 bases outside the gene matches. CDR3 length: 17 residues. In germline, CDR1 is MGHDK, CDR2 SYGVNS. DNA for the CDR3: TGTGCCAGCAGTGAATATAGGGGACTAGCGGGACAGCACGAGCAGTACTTC. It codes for CASSEYRGLAGQHEQYF.

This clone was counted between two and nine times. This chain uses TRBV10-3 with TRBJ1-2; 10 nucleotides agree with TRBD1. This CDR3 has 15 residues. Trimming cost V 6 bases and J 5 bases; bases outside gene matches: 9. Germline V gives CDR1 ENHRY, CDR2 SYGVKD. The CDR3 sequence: CAISPRQGANYGYTF. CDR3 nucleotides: TGTGCCATCAGCCCTAGACAGGGGGCCAATTATGGCTACACCTTC.

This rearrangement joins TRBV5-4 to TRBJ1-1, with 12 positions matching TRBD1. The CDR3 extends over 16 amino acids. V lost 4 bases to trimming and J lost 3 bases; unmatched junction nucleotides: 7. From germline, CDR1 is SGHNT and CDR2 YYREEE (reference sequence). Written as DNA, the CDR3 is TGTGCCAGCAGCCCAGGGACAGGGGGCGGGTACACTGAAGCTTTCTTT. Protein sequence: CASSPGTGGGYTEAFF. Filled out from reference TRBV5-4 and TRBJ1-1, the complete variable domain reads ETGVTQSPTHLIKTRGQQVTLRCSSQSGHNTVSWYQQALGQGPQFIFQYYREEENGRGNFPPRFSGLQFPNYSSELNVNALELDDSALYLCASSPGTGGGYTEAFFGQGTRLTVV.

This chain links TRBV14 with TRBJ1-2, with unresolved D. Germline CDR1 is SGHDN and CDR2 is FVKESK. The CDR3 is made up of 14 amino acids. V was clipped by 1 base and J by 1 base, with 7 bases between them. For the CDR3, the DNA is TGTGCCAGCAGCCAAGTGTCCGTTAACTATGGCTACACCTTC. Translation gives CASSQVSVNYGYTF.

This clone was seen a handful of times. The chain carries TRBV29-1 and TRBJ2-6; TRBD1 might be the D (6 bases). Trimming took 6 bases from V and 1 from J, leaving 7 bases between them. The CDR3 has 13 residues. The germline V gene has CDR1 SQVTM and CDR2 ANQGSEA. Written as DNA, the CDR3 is TGCAGCGTAAGGGGGTCTGGGGCCAACGTCCTGACTTTC. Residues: CSVRGSGANVLTF.

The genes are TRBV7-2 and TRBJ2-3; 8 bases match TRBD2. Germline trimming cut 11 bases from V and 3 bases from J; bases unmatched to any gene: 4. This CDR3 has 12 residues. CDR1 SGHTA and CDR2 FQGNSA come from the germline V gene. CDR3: CAGGGRTDTQYF. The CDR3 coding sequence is TGTGCCGGCGGGGGGAGGACAGATACGCAGTATTTT.

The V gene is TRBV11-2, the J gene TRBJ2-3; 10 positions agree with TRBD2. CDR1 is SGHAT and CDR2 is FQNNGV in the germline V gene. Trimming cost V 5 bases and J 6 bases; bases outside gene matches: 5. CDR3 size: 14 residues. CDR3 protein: CASSPGLAFDTQYF. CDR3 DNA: TGTGCCAGCAGCCCGGGACTAGCGTTTGATACGCAGTATTTT.

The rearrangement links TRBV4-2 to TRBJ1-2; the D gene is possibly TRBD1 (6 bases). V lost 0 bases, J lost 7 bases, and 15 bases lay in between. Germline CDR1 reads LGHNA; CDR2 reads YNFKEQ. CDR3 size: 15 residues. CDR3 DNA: TGTGCCAGCAGCCAAGATTGGCGGGGGCAGGGTGGCTACACCTTC. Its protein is CASSQDWRGQGGYTF.

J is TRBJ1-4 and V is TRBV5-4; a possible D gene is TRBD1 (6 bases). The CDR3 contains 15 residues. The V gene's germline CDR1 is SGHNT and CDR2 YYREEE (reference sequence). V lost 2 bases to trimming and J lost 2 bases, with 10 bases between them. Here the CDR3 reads CASSFLTGTNEKLFF. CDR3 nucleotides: TGTGCCAGCAGCTTCCTCACAGGGACTAATGAAAAACTGTTTTTT.

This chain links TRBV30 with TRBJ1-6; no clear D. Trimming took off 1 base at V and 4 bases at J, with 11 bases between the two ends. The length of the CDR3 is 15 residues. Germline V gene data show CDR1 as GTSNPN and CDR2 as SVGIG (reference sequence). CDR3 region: CAWSGFSGYNSPLHF. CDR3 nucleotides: TGTGCCTGGAGTGGATTCTCGGGGTATAATTCACCCCTCCACTTT.

Here the CDR3 DNA reads TGCGCCAGCAGCCAGGAATCTAGCGGGCGTACCTACGAGCAGTACTTC. It yields the protein CASSQESSGRTYEQYF. V gene TRBV4-1 combines with J gene TRBJ2-7; 8 bases match TRBD2. This CDR3 contains 16 residues. The germline V gene has CDR1 MGHRA and CDR2 YSYEKL. The V and J ends lost 3 bases and 2 bases, in that order; junction bases with no gene match: 9.

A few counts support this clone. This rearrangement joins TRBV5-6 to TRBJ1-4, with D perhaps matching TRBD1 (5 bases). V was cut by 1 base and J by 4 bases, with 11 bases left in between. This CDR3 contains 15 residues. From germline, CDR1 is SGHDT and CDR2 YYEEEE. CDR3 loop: CASSLQGGFNEKLFF. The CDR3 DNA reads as TGTGCCAGCAGCTTGCAGGGAGGGTTTAATGAAAAACTGTTTTTT.

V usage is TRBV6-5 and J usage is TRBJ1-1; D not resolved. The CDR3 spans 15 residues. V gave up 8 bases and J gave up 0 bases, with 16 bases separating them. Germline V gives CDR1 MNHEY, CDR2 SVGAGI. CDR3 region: CASARSWAMNTEAFF. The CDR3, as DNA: TGTGCCAGCGCTCGTTCTTGGGCTATGAACACTGAAGCTTTCTTT.

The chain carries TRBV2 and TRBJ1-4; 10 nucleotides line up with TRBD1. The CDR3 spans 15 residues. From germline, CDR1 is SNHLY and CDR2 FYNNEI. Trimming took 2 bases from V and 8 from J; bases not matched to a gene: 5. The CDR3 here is CASSERGQGQEKLFF. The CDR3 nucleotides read TGTGCCAGCAGTGAAAGGGGACAGGGGCAGGAAAAACTGTTTTTT. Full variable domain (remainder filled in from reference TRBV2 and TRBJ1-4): EPEVTQTPSHQVTQMGQEVILRCVPISNHLYFYWYRQILGQKVEFLVSFYNNEISEKSEIFDDQFSVERPDGSNFTLKIRSTKLEDSAMYFCASSERGQGQEKLFFGSGTQLSVL.

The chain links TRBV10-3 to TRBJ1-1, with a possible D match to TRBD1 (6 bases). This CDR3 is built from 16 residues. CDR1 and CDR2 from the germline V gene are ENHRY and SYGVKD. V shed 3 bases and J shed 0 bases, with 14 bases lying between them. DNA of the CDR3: TGTGCCATCAGTGACTCGAACAGGGCTTTGAACACTGAAGCTTTCTTT. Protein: CAISDSNRALNTEAFF.

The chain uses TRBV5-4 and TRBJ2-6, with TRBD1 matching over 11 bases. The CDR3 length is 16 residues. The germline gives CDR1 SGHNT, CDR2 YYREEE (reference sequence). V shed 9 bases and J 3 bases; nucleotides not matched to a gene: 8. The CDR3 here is CAISGTGGSGANVLTF. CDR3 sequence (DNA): TGTGCCATTTCCGGGACAGGGGGAAGTGGGGCCAACGTCCTGACTTTC. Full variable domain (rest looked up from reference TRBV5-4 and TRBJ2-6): ETGVTQSPTHLIKTRGQQVTLRCSSQSGHNTVSWYQQALGQGPQFIFQYYREEENGRGNFPPRFSGLQFPNYSSELNVNALELDDSALYLCAISGTGGSGANVLTFGAGSRLTVL.

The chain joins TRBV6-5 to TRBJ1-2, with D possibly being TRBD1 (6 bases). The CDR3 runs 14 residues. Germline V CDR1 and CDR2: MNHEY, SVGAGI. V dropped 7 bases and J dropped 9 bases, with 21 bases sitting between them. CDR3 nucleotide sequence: TGTGCCAGCACCCTTGACAGGTCTAAAGCGAGCTACACCTTC. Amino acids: CASTLDRSKASYTF.

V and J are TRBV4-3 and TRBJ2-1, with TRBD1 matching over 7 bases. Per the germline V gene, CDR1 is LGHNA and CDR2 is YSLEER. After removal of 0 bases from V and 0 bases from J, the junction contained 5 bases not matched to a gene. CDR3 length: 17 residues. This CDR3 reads CASSQDRTGSSYNEQFF. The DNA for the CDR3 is TGCGCCAGCAGCCAAGATCGGACAGGTAGCTCCTACAATGAGCAGTTCTTC.